This T cell receptor beta chain was retrieved from a study of blood T cells in healthy people across ages. Primed by a sample-barcoded 5' primer and a J-beta primer mix, a second PCR proceeded for 7 to 11 cycles. TCRdb itself ran the 5' RACE reads through MiXCR, one entry per CDR3 protein. The sample carries nearly 1 million distinct CDR3 sequences, 51% recorded once. CDR3 size: 15 residues. Between the trimmed V and J ends, which lost 3 bases and 0 bases, there was a span of 12 bases. Germline V CDR1 and CDR2: SGHDN, FVKESK. About this clonotype itself: Its specificity is unknown.

Study findings and constraints: Estimated diversity that came from one million T cells was considered an underestimate.

The TCR was taken from a woman in her fifties or sixties in good health. J is TRBJ2-7 and V is TRBV14, with D maybe TRBD1 (6 bases). What was sequenced was blood. DNA of the CDR3: TGTGCCAGCAGCCAGGGCAGGGGAAACTCCTACGAGCAGTACTTC. It encodes CASSQGRGNSYEQYF.